These 22 T cell receptor beta chains were sequenced from one sample in a study of beta chain features in type 1 diabetes. Study results and caveats: Shorter TCRB CDR3s, moderately but significantly so, marked every one of the four CD4+ subsets in Type 1 diabetes patients.

The entirety of the isolated RNA underwent reverse transcription, so expressed TCRB transcripts were sequenced. Data came from immunoSEQ multiplex PCR; TCRdb stores just in-frame clones and leaves some out. The table records about 640,000 clones, 9.5% to 15% of them present only once. No antigens are known for them. Sample: naive CD4+ T cells from blood. These receptors were collected from a young man with type 1 diabetes.

This clone showed up just a few times. The chain uses TRBV5-4 and TRBJ2-7; D possibly corresponds to TRBD1 (6 bases). Looked up from germline, CDR1 is SGHNT and CDR2 is YYREEE (reference sequence). The CDR3 runs to 18 residues. Trimming removed 0 bases at V and 3 bases at J, with 22 bases between. The CDR3 region has the DNA TGTGCCAGCAGCTTGGCCAGGGGCCTTGACTCACAGAACTACGAGCAGTACTTC. It specifies CASSLARGLDSQNYEQYF.

The V call is TRBV5-1, the J call TRBJ2-1, with 10 nucleotides matching TRBD2. The CDR3 has 15 amino acids. Germline-derived CDR1 and CDR2 are SGHRS and YFSETQ. V lost 9 bases and J lost 5; bases outside the gene matches: 11. CDR3 DNA sequence: TGCGCCACCACAAAAACTAGCGGGATAAACAATGAGCAGTTCTTC. Translation: CATTKTSGINNEQFF.

This clone was counted between two and nine times. The CDR3 protein is CASRPRTGSGTGELFF. In nucleotides, the CDR3 is TGTGCCAGCAGACCTCGGACAGGGTCGGGCACCGGGGAGCTGTTTTTT. The J gene is TRBJ2-2, the V gene TRBV7-2; TRBD1 matches 8 bases. The CDR3 covers 16 residues. Germline CDR1 is SGHTA and CDR2 is FQGNSA. Trimming at V came to 6 bases and at J to 4 bases, leaving 10 bases not matched to a gene.

The J gene is TRBJ1-1, the V gene TRBV4-3, with 8 bases identical to TRBD1. The CDR3 sequence is 15 residues long. CDR1 is LGHNA, CDR2 YSLEER, per germline. Unmatched junction bases numbered 3, after V lost 3 bases and J lost 0 bases. The CDR3: CASSHRDRMNTEAFF. CDR3 nucleotides: TGCGCCAGCAGCCACCGGGACAGGATGAACACTGAAGCTTTCTTT.

V and J are TRBV2 and TRBJ2-7; 9 bases match TRBD1. This CDR3 is built from 14 residues. Losses at the gene ends were 5 bases for V and 3 bases for J; bases not matched to a gene: 5. Germline CDR1 SNHLY, CDR2 FYNNEI. Here the CDR3 DNA reads TGTGCCAGCAGTAGGACAGGGGCTTACTACGAGCAGTACTTC. It yields the protein CASSRTGAYYEQYF.

This chain connects TRBV6-5 to TRBJ1-1; unclear D gene. This CDR3 region has 15 residues. V gave up 6 bases and J gave up 2 bases, with 16 bases separating them. Germline CDR1 and CDR2: MNHEY and SVGAGI. The CDR3 coding sequence is TGTGCCAGCAGCCGCGCTACGCGGACTAACACTGAAGCTTTCTTT. This encodes CASSRATRTNTEAFF.

In its sample, this clone was seen a few times. CDR3 bases: TGTGCCAGCAGTGACGAGGCCCGGGGGGAGACCCAGTACTTC. Translating it yields CASSDEARGETQYF. This chain connects TRBV25-1 to TRBJ2-5, with D possibly TRBD2 on 6 matching bases. Germline lookup yields CDR1 MGHDK and CDR2 SYGVNS. This CDR3 region has 14 residues. V lost 3 bases and J lost 5, with 13 bases in between. Complete variable domain (other parts from reference TRBV25-1 and TRBJ2-5): EADIYQTPRYLVIGTGKKITLECSQTMGHDKMYWYQQDPGMELHLIHYSYGVNSTEKGDLSSESTVSRIRTEHFPLTLESARPSHTSQYLCASSDEARGETQYFGPGTRLLVL.

The V gene is TRBV5-1, the J gene TRBJ1-6; D is uncertain. This CDR3 comprises 13 residues. Looked up from germline, CDR1 is SGHRS and CDR2 is YFSETQ. Deletions cut 4 bases from V and 16 bases from J, with 18 bases between. This CDR3 is CASSPGPENQLHF. CDR3 DNA sequence: TGCGCCAGCAGCCCAGGACCCGAAAATCAACTCCACTTT.

The V call is TRBV2, the J call TRBJ1-2; D not certain. The CDR3 contains 11 residues. Germline V lookup: CDR1 SNHLY, CDR2 FYNNEI. V lost 7 bases and J 4 bases, leaving 7 bases between the germline ends. The CDR3 DNA reads as TGTGCCAGCACGTATAGCTATGGCTACACCTTC. Translating gives CASTYSYGYTF.

CDR3 bases: TGTGCCAGCAGCGCGTTGGGGACTGGGGCCAACGTCCTGACTTTC. Its protein is CASSALGTGANVLTF. The V and J genes are TRBV7-9 and TRBJ2-6; no clear D. This CDR3 comprises 15 residues. Trimming removed 5 bases from V and 2 bases from J, with 10 bases in between. Germline CDR1 is SEHNR and CDR2 is FQNEAQ (reference sequence).

This clone was detected only a few times. V is TRBV7-2 and J is TRBJ1-2; maybe TRBD1 (6 bases). The V and J ends lost 5 bases and 5 bases respectively, with 21 bases between them. The CDR3 extends over 16 amino acids. In germline, CDR1 is SGHTA, CDR2 FQGNSA. The CDR3 region has the DNA TGTGCCAGCAGCCCATCCCGGTTGGGGGGCATTTATGGCTACACCTTC. Protein sequence: CASSPSRLGGIYGYTF.

The sample holds a few counts of this clone. This rearrangement joins TRBV7-9 to TRBJ2-5; D assignment may be TRBD1 or TRBD2 (5 bases each). The CDR3 spans 13 residues. Per the germline V gene, CDR1 is SEHNR and CDR2 is FQNEAQ (reference sequence). Trimming took off 8 bases at V and 3 bases at J, with 13 bases between the two ends. This CDR3 is CASLRGEEETQYF. The CDR3 DNA reads as TGTGCCAGCCTCCGAGGGGAAGAAGAGACCCAGTACTTC.

The chain links TRBV7-6 to TRBJ1-4, with a tentative D call TRBD1 (5 bases). The CDR3 contains 15 residues. Germline V CDR1 and CDR2: SGHVS, FNYEAQ. Trimming left V 3 bases short and J 8 bases short, with 16 bases between. CDR3 DNA: TGTGCCAGCAGCTTCGGGGGTCATACGTCAGAAAAACTGTTTTTT. It codes for CASSFGGHTSEKLFF.

This clone appeared a few times. Other DNA sequences in this specimen translate into the identical CDR3. This rearrangement joins TRBV9 to TRBJ1-5; 8 bases agree with TRBD1. V was clipped by 0 bases and J by 7 bases; unmatched bases: 6. This CDR3 has 15 amino acids. Germline CDR1 SGDLS, CDR2 YYNGEE. CDR3 nucleotide sequence: TGTGCCAGCAGCGTAGGGACAGGGCAAGGGCAGCCCCAGCATTTT. Amino acid sequence: CASSVGTGQGQPQHF.

This clone appeared a few times. The CDR3 is CASRKGQGGDTQYF. The CDR3 DNA is TGTGCCAGCAGGAAAGGACAGGGGGGGGATACGCAGTATTTT. The chain carries TRBV7-2 and TRBJ2-3; 10 bases fit TRBD1. The junction had 6 bases not matched to a gene; V was cut back by 6 bases and J by 6 bases. Looked up from germline, CDR1 is SGHTA and CDR2 is FQGNSA. CDR3 length: 14 residues. Drawing the rest from reference TRBV7-2 and TRBJ2-3, the complete variable domain is GAGVSQSPSNKVTEKGKDVELRCDPISGHTALYWYRQSLGQGLEFLIYFQGNSAPDKSGLPSDRFSAERTGGSVSTLTIQRTQQEDSAVYLCASRKGQGGDTQYFGPGTRLTVL.

This chain connects TRBV27 to TRBJ1-2, with TRBD1 as a possible D gene (6 bases). Between the trimmed V and J ends, which lost 3 bases and 3 bases, there was a span of 11 bases. Germline V gives CDR1 MNHEY, CDR2 SMNVEV (reference sequence). The CDR3 is 14 residues long. Written as DNA, the CDR3 is TGTGCCAGCAGTTTCAGGGGACGAGACTATGGCTACACCTTC. Encoded protein: CASSFRGRDYGYTF.

Worth noting for this clone: Within the sample, other DNA sequences also encode this same CDR3. The chain combines TRBV2 with TRBJ1-2, with D possibly matching TRBD1 (5 bases). The CDR3 length is 12 residues. Deletions cut 6 bases from V and 2 bases from J, with 7 bases between. From germline, CDR1 is SNHLY and CDR2 FYNNEI. For the CDR3, the DNA is TGTGCCAGCAGCCGACAGAACTATGGCTACACCTTC. It translates to CASSRQNYGYTF.

The V gene is TRBV5-4, the J gene TRBJ1-2, with TRBD1 as a possible D gene (6 bases). The germline CDR1 and CDR2 sequences are SGHNT and YYREEE (reference sequence). V dropped 1 base and J dropped 1 base, with 8 bases sitting between them. There are 14 residues in the CDR3. The CDR3 DNA reads TGTGCCAGCAGCTTGTCAGGGGTTAACTATGGCTACACCTTC. Its protein is CASSLSGVNYGYTF.

A few counts support this clone. The V and J genes are TRBV30 and TRBJ2-3; TRBD2 aligns across 9 bases. J was trimmed by 4 bases and V by 2 bases; bases with no gene match: 4. Germline V gene sequence: CDR1 GTSNPN, CDR2 SVGIG (reference sequence). CDR3 length: 14 residues. The chain's CDR3 is CAWSSSGGSDTQYF. The CDR3 nucleotides read TGTGCCTGGAGTTCGAGCGGGGGGTCAGATACGCAGTATTTT. Full variable domain (remainder filled in from reference TRBV30 and TRBJ2-3): SQTIHQWPATLVQPVGSPLSLECTVEGTSNPNLYWYRQAAGRGLQLLFYSVGIGQISSEVPQNLSASRPQDRQFILSSKKLLLSDSGFYLCAWSSSGGSDTQYFGPGTRLTVL.

The V gene is TRBV30, the J gene TRBJ2-1; D might be TRBD2 (5 bases). Germline V gene data show CDR1 as GTSNPN and CDR2 as SVGIG (reference sequence). The V and J ends lost 7 bases and 2 bases respectively, with 12 bases between them. This CDR3 region has 13 residues. CDR3: CASPRGTYNEQFF. In DNA, the CDR3 is TGTGCCTCCCCCCGGGGTACCTACAATGAGCAGTTCTTC.

In this sample, this clone turned up a few times. In nucleotides, the CDR3 is TGCAGCGTTGAAGGTGGTAGCGGAAGCACAGATACGCAGTATTTT. Protein: CSVEGGSGSTDTQYF. The chain employs TRBV29-1 and TRBJ2-3; TRBD2 might be the D (6 bases). Germline V gives CDR1 SQVTM, CDR2 ANQGSEA. CDR3 length: 15 amino acids. The germline V and J ends were trimmed by 1 base and 0 bases, with 11 bases remaining between them.

This clone appeared a few times. The genes are TRBV5-6 and TRBJ2-7, with D unclear. The CDR3 has 17 residues. Germline loops: CDR1 SGHDT, CDR2 YYEEEE. Trimming shortened V by 0 bases and J by 1 base, and 17 bases separated the two germline ends. The CDR3 region is CASSLDRNARRSYEQYF. CDR3 in DNA: TGTGCCAGCAGCTTGGACCGAAACGCGAGGAGATCCTACGAGCAGTACTTC.